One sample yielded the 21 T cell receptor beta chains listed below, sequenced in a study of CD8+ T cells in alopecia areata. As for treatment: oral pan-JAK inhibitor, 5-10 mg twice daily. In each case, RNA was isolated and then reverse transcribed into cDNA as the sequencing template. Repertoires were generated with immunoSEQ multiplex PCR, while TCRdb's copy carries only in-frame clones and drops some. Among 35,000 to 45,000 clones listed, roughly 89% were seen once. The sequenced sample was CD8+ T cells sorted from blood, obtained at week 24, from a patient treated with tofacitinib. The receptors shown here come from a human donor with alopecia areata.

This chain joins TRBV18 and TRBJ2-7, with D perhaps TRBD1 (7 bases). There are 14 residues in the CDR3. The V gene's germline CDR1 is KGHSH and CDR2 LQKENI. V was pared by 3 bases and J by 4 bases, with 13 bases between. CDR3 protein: CASSPTGRIYEQYF. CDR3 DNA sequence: TGTGCCAGCTCACCGACAGGGAGGATTTACGAGCAGTACTTC. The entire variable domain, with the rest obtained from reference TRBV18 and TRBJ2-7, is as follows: NAGVMQNPRHLVRRRGQEARLRCSPMKGHSHVYWYRQLPEEGLKFMVYLQKENIIDESGMPKERFSAEFPKEGPSILRIQQVVRGDSAAYFCASSPTGRIYEQYFGPGTRLTVT.

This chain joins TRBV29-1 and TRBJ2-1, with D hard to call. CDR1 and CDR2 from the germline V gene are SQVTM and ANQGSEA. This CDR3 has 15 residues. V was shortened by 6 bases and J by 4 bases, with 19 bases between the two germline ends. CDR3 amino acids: CSVLKLRESYNEQFF. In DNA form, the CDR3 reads TGCAGCGTCCTAAAACTCCGCGAGAGTTACAATGAGCAGTTCTTC.

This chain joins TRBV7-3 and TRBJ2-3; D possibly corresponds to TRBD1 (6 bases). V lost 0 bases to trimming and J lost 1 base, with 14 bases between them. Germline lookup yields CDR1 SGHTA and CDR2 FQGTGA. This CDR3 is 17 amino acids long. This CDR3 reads CASSLTMAGVRTDTQYF. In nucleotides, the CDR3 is TGTGCCAGCAGCTTAACGATGGCAGGGGTGCGCACAGATACGCAGTATTTT.

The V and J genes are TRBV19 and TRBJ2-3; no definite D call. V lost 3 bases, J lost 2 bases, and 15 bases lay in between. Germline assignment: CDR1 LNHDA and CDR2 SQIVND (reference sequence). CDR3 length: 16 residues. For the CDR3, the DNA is TGTGCCAGTAGTATGGTCCGCCTAGGTACCACAGATACGCAGTATTTT. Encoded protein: CASSMVRLGTTDTQYF.

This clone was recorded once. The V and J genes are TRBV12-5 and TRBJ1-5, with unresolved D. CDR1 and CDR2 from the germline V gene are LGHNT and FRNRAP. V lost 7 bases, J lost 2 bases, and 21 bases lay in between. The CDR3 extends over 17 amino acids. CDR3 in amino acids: CASVPAAGIEGNQPQHF. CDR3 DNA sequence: TGTGCTAGTGTCCCGGCGGCGGGCATCGAGGGCAATCAGCCCCAGCATTTT. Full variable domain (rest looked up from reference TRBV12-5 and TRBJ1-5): DARVTQTPRHKVTEMGQEVTMRCQPILGHNTVFWYRQTMMQGLELLAYFRNRAPLDDSGMPKDRFSAEMPDATLATLKIQPSEPRDSAVYFCASVPAAGIEGNQPQHFGDGTRLSIL.

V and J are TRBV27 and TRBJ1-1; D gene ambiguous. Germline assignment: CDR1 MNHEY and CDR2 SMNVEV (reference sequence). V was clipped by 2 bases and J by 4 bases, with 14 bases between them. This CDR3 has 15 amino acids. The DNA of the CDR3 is TGTGCCAGCAGTTTAAGTTCCGGGTCGGGCACTGAAGCTTTCTTT. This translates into CASSLSSGSGTEAFF.

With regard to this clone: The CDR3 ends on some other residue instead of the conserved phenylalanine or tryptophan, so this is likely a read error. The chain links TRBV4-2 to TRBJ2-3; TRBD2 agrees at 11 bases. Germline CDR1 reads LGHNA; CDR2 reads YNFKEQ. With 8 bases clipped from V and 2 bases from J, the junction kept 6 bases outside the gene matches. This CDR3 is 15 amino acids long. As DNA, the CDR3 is TGTGCCAGCGGAGGGACTAGCGGCTTCACAGATACGCAGTATCTT. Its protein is CASGGTSGFTDTQYL.

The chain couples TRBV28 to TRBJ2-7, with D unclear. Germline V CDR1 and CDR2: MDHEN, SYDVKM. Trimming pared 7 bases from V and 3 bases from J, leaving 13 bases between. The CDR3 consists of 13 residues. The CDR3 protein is CASTLTGGYEQYF. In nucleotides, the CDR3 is TGTGCCAGCACCCTCACGGGTGGCTACGAGCAGTACTTC.

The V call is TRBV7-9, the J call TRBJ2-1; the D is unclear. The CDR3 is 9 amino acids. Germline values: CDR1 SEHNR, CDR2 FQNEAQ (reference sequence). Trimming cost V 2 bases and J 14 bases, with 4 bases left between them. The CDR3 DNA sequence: TGTGCCAGCAGCTTACGGGAGTTCTTC. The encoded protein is CASSLREFF.

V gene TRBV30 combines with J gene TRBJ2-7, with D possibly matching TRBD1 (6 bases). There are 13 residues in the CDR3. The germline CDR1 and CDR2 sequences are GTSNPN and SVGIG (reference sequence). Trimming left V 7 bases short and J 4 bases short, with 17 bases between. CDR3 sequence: CASTGSVGYEQYF. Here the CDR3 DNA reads TGTGCCTCCACAGGGTCGGTCGGTTACGAGCAGTACTTC. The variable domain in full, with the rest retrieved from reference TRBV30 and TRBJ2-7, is SQTIHQWPATLVQPVGSPLSLECTVEGTSNPNLYWYRQAAGRGLQLLFYSVGIGQISSEVPQNLSASRPQDRQFILSSKKLLLSDSGFYLCASTGSVGYEQYFGPGTRLTVT.

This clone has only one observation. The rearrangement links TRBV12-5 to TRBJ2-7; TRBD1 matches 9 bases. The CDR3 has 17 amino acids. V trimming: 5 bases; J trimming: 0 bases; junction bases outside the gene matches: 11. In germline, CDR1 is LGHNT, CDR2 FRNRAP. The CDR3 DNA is TGTGCTAGTGGTCCAACGGGACAGGGAGTGTACTCCTACGAGCAGTACTTC. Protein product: CASGPTGQGVYSYEQYF.

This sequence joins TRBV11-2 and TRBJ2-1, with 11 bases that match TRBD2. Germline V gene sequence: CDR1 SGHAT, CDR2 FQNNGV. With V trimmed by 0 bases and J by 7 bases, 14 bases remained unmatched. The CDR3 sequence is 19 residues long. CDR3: CASSLEALASGGPLNEQFF. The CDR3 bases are TGTGCCAGCAGCTTAGAAGCCTTGGCTAGCGGGGGGCCACTAAATGAGCAGTTCTTC.

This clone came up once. CDR3 loop: CSVEGLTGLKFYEQYF. CDR3 nucleotide sequence: TGCAGCGTTGAAGGCTTGACAGGGCTGAAGTTCTACGAGCAGTACTTC. The chain uses TRBV29-1 and TRBJ2-7, with 7 bases aligning to TRBD1. The CDR3 has 16 amino acids. From germline, CDR1 is SQVTM and CDR2 ANQGSEA. After removal of 1 base from V and 3 bases from J, the junction contained 12 bases not matched to a gene.

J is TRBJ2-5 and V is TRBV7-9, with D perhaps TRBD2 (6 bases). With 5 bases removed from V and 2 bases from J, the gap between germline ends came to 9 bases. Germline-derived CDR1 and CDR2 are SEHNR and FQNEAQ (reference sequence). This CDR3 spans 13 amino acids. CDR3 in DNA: TGTGCCAGCAGCATAGGACTACAAGAGACCCAGTACTTC. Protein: CASSIGLQETQYF.

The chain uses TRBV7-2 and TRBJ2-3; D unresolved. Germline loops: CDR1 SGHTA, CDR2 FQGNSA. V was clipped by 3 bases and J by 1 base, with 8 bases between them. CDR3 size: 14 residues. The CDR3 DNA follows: TGTGCCAGCAGCTTCCTCGTGGGCACAGATACGCAGTATTTT. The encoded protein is CASSFLVGTDTQYF.

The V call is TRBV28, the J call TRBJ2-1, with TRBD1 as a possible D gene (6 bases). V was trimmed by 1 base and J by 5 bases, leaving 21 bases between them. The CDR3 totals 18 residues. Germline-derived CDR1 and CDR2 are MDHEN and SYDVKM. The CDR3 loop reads CASSLFPPGTFSDNEQFF. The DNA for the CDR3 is TGTGCCAGCAGTTTATTCCCCCCCGGGACATTCTCGGACAATGAGCAGTTCTTC.

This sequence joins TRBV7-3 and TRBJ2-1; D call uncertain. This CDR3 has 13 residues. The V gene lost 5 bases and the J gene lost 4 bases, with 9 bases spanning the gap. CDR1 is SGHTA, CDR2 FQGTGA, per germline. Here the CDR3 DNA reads TGTGCCAGCAGCCAAGACCCGTACAATGAGCAGTTCTTC. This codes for CASSQDPYNEQFF. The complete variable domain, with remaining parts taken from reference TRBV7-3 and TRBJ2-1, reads GAGVSQTPSNKVTEKGKYVELRCDPISGHTALYWYRQSLGQGPEFLIYFQGTGAADDSGLPNDRFFAVRPEGSVSTLKIQRTERGDSAVYLCASSQDPYNEQFFGPGTRLTVL.

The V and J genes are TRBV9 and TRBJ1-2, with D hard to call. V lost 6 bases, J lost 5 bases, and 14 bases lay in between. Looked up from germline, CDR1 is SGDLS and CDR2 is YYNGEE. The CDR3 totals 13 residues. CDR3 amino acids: CASTLQDRYGYTF. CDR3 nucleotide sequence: TGTGCCAGCACTCTACAAGACCGGTATGGCTACACCTTC.

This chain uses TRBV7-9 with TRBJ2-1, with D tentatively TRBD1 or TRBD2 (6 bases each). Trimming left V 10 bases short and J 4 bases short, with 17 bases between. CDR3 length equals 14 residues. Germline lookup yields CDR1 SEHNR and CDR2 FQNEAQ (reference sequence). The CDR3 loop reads CATPRGDGYNEQFF. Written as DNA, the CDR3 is TGTGCCACCCCAAGGGGGGACGGGTACAATGAGCAGTTCTTC.

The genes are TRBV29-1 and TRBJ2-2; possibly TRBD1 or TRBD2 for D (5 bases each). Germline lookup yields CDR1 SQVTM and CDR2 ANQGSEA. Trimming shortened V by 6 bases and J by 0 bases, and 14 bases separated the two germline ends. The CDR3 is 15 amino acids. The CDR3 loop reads CSVTLGDPNTGELFF. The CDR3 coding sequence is TGCAGCGTGACGCTCGGGGACCCGAACACCGGGGAGCTGTTTTTT.

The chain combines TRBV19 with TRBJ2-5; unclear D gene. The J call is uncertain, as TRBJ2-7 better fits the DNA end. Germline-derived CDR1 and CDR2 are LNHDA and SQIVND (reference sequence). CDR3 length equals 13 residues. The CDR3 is CASSISSSYEQYF. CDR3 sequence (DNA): TGTGCCAGTAGTATATCTAGCTCCTACGAGCAGTACTTC.